The rows below give T cell receptor beta chains drawn from one sample of a study of coeliac disease. Here immunoSEQ multiplex PCR was the method, and the copy in TCRdb shows in-frame clones only, minus some. The repertoire includes approximately 2,200 clones, about 73% of them detected once, and approximately 14% sits in the top ten. The sample consisted of lymphocytes from the gut lamina propria. Receptor source: a human donor without celiac disease. CDR3s include the opening cysteine and the closing phenylalanine or tryptophan. Fields, in order: J gene, D gene, clone size, V gene, CDR3 protein, CDR3 DNA. A D gene is named only where the DNA matches it firmly. Size is omitted from some rows. Given values are once, few, many or a class for expanded clones.

j_call: TRBJ2-1; d_call: TRBD1; clone_size: -; v_call: TRBV5-1; cdr3_aa: CASSRTGPGVEQFF; cdr3_nt: TGCGCCAGCAGCAGGACAGGGCCCGGGGTTGAGCAGTTCTTC
j_call: TRBJ2-7; d_call: TRBD1; clone_size: -; v_call: TRBV5-1; cdr3_aa: CASSSDRGYEQYF; cdr3_nt: TGCGCCAGCAGCTCAGACAGGGGATACGAGCAGTACTTC
j_call: TRBJ2-3; d_call: -; clone_size: -; v_call: TRBV7-2; cdr3_aa: CASSFYADTQYF; cdr3_nt: TGTGCCAGCAGCTTTTATGCAGATACGCAGTATTTT
j_call: TRBJ1-1; d_call: TRBD1; clone_size: few; v_call: TRBV15; cdr3_aa: CATSRRDRAGAEAFF; cdr3_nt: TGTGCCACCAGCAGGAGGGACAGGGCAGGCGCTGAAGCTTTCTTT
j_call: TRBJ2-5; d_call: -; clone_size: -; v_call: TRBV11-2; cdr3_aa: CASSLRGYEVETQYF; cdr3_nt: TGTGCCAGCAGCTTGAGGGGGTACGAGGTCGAGACCCAGTACTTC
j_call: TRBJ2-1; d_call: TRBD2; clone_size: -; v_call: TRBV6-1; cdr3_aa: CASSEFSGGANEQFF; cdr3_nt: TGTGCCAGCAGTGAATTTAGCGGGGGGGCCAATGAGCAGTTCTTC
j_call: TRBJ1-6; d_call: TRBD1; clone_size: -; v_call: TRBV19; cdr3_aa: CASSSSGTVYSPLHF; cdr3_nt: TGTGCCAGTAGTTCATCCGGGACAGTTTATTCACCCCTCCACTTT
j_call: TRBJ2-3; d_call: TRBD1; clone_size: -; v_call: TRBV6-1; cdr3_aa: CASGWDSGPDTQYF; cdr3_nt: TGTGCCAGTGGCTGGGACAGTGGCCCAGATACGCAGTATTTT
j_call: TRBJ1-3; d_call: TRBD1; clone_size: -; v_call: TRBV19; cdr3_aa: CASSMDRGTGNTIYF; cdr3_nt: TGTGCCAGTAGTATGGACAGGGGTACCGGAAACACCATATATTTT
j_call: TRBJ2-3; d_call: -; clone_size: -; v_call: TRBV7-2; cdr3_aa: CASSSGRGSRTDTQYF; cdr3_nt: TGTGCCAGCAGCTCCGGCCGGGGTTCCCGGACAGATACGCAGTATTTT
j_call: TRBJ2-7; d_call: TRBD2; clone_size: -; v_call: TRBV2; cdr3_aa: CASSAASGRKHEQYF; cdr3_nt: TGTGCCAGCAGTGCGGCTAGCGGGAGGAAACACGAGCAGTACTTC
j_call: TRBJ1-2; d_call: -; clone_size: -; v_call: TRBV6-5; cdr3_aa: CASRRTDINYGYTF; cdr3_nt: TGTGCCAGCAGACGGACGGACATTAACTATGGCTACACCTTC
j_call: TRBJ2-7; d_call: -; clone_size: few; v_call: TRBV10-1; cdr3_aa: CASSESGSGSYEQYF; cdr3_nt: TGCGCCAGCAGTGAGTCGGGAAGCGGAAGCTACGAGCAGTACTTC
j_call: TRBJ1-2; d_call: -; clone_size: -; v_call: TRBV14; cdr3_aa: CASSQGANYGYTF; cdr3_nt: TGTGCCAGCAGCCAAGGAGCTAACTATGGCTACACCTTC
j_call: TRBJ1-4; d_call: TRBD1; clone_size: -; v_call: TRBV7-9; cdr3_aa: CASSATGSLNEKLFF; cdr3_nt: TGTGCCAGCAGCGCGACAGGGTCGCTTAATGAAAAACTGTTTTTT
j_call: TRBJ1-2; d_call: -; clone_size: -; v_call: TRBV4-3; cdr3_aa: CASSHRQASNYGYTF; cdr3_nt: TGCGCCAGCAGCCACCGACAGGCATCTAACTATGGCTACACCTTC
j_call: TRBJ2-1; d_call: TRBD2; clone_size: -; v_call: TRBV10-2; cdr3_aa: CASTLSGRANEQFF; cdr3_nt: TGCGCCAGCACCCTAAGCGGGAGGGCCAATGAGCAGTTCTTC
j_call: TRBJ2-7; d_call: -; clone_size: -; v_call: TRBV11-2; cdr3_aa: CASSSSFGEQYF; cdr3_nt: TGTGCCAGCAGCTCTTCTTTCGGCGAGCAGTACTTC
j_call: TRBJ2-7; d_call: TRBD1; clone_size: -; v_call: TRBV5-6; cdr3_aa: CASSSTGIFYEQYF; cdr3_nt: TGTGCCAGCAGCTCGACAGGGATTTTCTACGAGCAGTACTTC
j_call: TRBJ2-1; d_call: -; clone_size: -; v_call: TRBV27; cdr3_aa: CASRYAGLGGNNEQFF; cdr3_nt: TGTGCCAGCAGATACGCGGGGCTTGGCGGGAACAATGAGCAGTTCTTC
j_call: TRBJ2-5; d_call: TRBD2; clone_size: -; v_call: TRBV25-1; cdr3_aa: CAASPGLVAETQYF; cdr3_nt: TGTGCCGCCAGCCCGGGACTAGTGGCCGAGACCCAGTACTTC
j_call: TRBJ2-1; d_call: -; clone_size: -; v_call: TRBV5-1; cdr3_aa: CASRTSSYNEQFF; cdr3_nt: TGCGCCAGCAGGACTAGCTCCTACAATGAGCAGTTCTTC
j_call: TRBJ2-7; d_call: -; clone_size: -; v_call: TRBV6-1; cdr3_aa: CASSEQYFSGEQYF; cdr3_nt: TGTGCCAGCAGTGAACAGTACTTCTCGGGGGAGCAGTACTTC
j_call: TRBJ2-2; d_call: -; clone_size: -; v_call: TRBV2; cdr3_aa: CASSSQPFGELFF; cdr3_nt: TGTGCCAGCAGTTCACAGCCTTTCGGGGAGCTGTTTTTT
j_call: TRBJ2-2; d_call: -; clone_size: -; v_call: TRBV7-2; cdr3_aa: CASSLARPHGAANTGELFF; cdr3_nt: TGTGCCAGCAGCTTAGCGCGGCCACACGGCGCCGCGAACACCGGGGAGCTGTTTTTT
j_call: TRBJ2-5; d_call: TRBD2; clone_size: -; v_call: TRBV30; cdr3_aa: CAWTGGETQYF; cdr3_nt: TGTGCCTGGACCGGGGGGGAGACCCAGTACTTC
j_call: TRBJ2-2; d_call: -; clone_size: once; v_call: TRBV10-3; cdr3_aa: CATAREFDTGELFF; cdr3_nt: TGTGCCACCGCGAGGGAATTCGACACCGGGGAGCTGTTTTTT
j_call: TRBJ2-7; d_call: -; clone_size: -; v_call: TRBV6-5; cdr3_aa: CASSYRGISYEQYF; cdr3_nt: TGTGCCAGCAGTTACCGCGGGATCTCCTACGAGCAGTACTTC
j_call: TRBJ2-5; d_call: TRBD1; clone_size: -; v_call: TRBV2; cdr3_aa: CASDRGLEETQYF; cdr3_nt: TGTGCCAGCGACAGGGGGCTGGAAGAGACCCAGTACTTC
j_call: TRBJ2-3; d_call: -; clone_size: -; v_call: TRBV5-1; cdr3_aa: CASSLPGHSTDTQYF; cdr3_nt: TGCGCCAGCAGCTTACCGGGACATTCCACAGATACGCAGTATTTT
j_call: TRBJ1-1; d_call: TRBD1; clone_size: -; v_call: TRBV10-1; cdr3_aa: CASSGTGSGTEAFF; cdr3_nt: TGCGCCAGCAGTGGGACAGGGTCTGGCACTGAAGCTTTCTTT
j_call: TRBJ1-2; d_call: -; clone_size: few; v_call: TRBV5-1; cdr3_aa: CASSQGTRGTNYGYTF; cdr3_nt: TGCGCCAGCAGCCAGGGGACAAGAGGGACTAACTATGGCTACACCTTC
j_call: TRBJ2-1; d_call: -; clone_size: -; v_call: TRBV19; cdr3_aa: CASSIGTNSYNEQFF; cdr3_nt: TGTGCCAGTAGTATAGGTACAAACTCCTACAATGAGCAGTTCTTC
j_call: TRBJ2-2; d_call: -; clone_size: -; v_call: TRBV7-2; cdr3_aa: CASSSQGWHTGELFF; cdr3_nt: TGTGCCAGCAGCTCGCAGGGGTGGCACACCGGGGAGCTGTTTTTT
j_call: TRBJ1-6; d_call: -; clone_size: -; v_call: TRBV11-2; cdr3_aa: CASSLIGQSSPLHF; cdr3_nt: TGTGCCAGCAGCTTAATTGGACAATCCTCCCCCCTCCACTTT
j_call: TRBJ2-3; d_call: -; clone_size: -; v_call: TRBV27; cdr3_aa: CASSLWAQDTQYF; cdr3_nt: TGTGCCAGCAGTTTATGGGCCCAAGATACGCAGTATTTT
j_call: TRBJ2-7; d_call: TRBD2; clone_size: -; v_call: TRBV4-1; cdr3_aa: CASSRLLAGGGYEQYF; cdr3_nt: TGCGCCAGCAGCCGCCTCCTAGCGGGGGGGGGCTACGAGCAGTACTTC
j_call: TRBJ2-3; d_call: TRBD2; clone_size: -; v_call: TRBV7-9; cdr3_aa: CASSPSGGATDTQYF; cdr3_nt: TGTGCCAGCAGCCCGAGCGGGGGGGCAACAGATACGCAGTATTTT
j_call: TRBJ2-7; d_call: -; clone_size: -; v_call: TRBV2; cdr3_aa: CASSPSTPKSYEQYF; cdr3_nt: TGTGCCAGCAGTCCCTCGACTCCGAAGTCCTACGAGCAGTACTTC
j_call: TRBJ2-7; d_call: -; clone_size: -; v_call: TRBV14; cdr3_aa: CASSQDLGDYEQYF; cdr3_nt: TGTGCCAGCAGCCAAGACCTCGGGGACTACGAGCAGTACTTC
j_call: TRBJ1-1; d_call: -; clone_size: -; v_call: TRBV27; cdr3_aa: CASSLNSFTEAFF; cdr3_nt: TGTGCCAGCAGTTTAAACAGCTTCACTGAAGCTTTCTTT
j_call: TRBJ2-7; d_call: -; clone_size: -; v_call: TRBV7-8; cdr3_aa: CASSSTDARPPRGQYF; cdr3_nt: TGTGCCAGCAGCTCAACTGACGCGCGACCCCCGCGGGGGCAGTACTTC